Presented here are 8 T cell receptor beta chains from one specimen sequenced in a study of blood T cell repertoires in COVID-19. Sequencing was performed with immunoSEQ multiplex PCR; in TCRdb, only in-frame clones are kept and a portion is missing. The data hold some 200,000 clones, with roughly 90% observed a single time. Specimen: PBMCs or T cells enriched from blood (not recorded which). These receptors originate from a woman aged 45-65 years in a cohort exposed to, infected with or recovered from COVID-19 (not recorded which).

The V call is TRBV5-6, the J call TRBJ1-2; 7 bases agree with TRBD1. V shed 5 bases, J shed 4 bases, and the junction held 8 bases outside the gene matches. CDR3 length: 14 amino acids. In germline, CDR1 is SGHDT, CDR2 YYEEEE. The DNA for the CDR3 is TGTGCCAGCAGGAACCGACAGGGCCCCTATGGCTACACCTTC. The encoded protein is CASRNRQGPYGYTF. Full variable domain (rest looked up from reference TRBV5-6 and TRBJ1-2): DAGVTQSPTHLIKTRGQQVTLRCSPKSGHDTVSWYQQALGQGPQFIFQYYEEEERQRGNFPDRFSGHQFPNYSSELNVNALLLGDSALYLCASRNRQGPYGYTFGSGTRLTVV.

V gene TRBV19 combines with J gene TRBJ1-2; no firm D call. Trimming took 9 bases from V and 2 from J, leaving 10 bases between them. CDR1 is LNHDA and CDR2 is SQIVND in the germline V gene (reference sequence). There are 12 residues in the CDR3. CDR3 in DNA: TGTGCCAGCCGGACTTTCAACTATGGCTACACCTTC. This sequence encodes CASRTFNYGYTF. Drawing the rest from reference TRBV19 and TRBJ1-2, the complete variable domain is DGGITQSPKYLFRKEGQNVTLSCEQNLNHDAMYWYRQDPGQGLRLIYYSQIVNDFQKGDIAEGYSVSREKKESFPLTVTSAQKNPTAFYLCASRTFNYGYTFGSGTRLTVV.

Points on this clone: This sample includes further DNA sequences coding for the same CDR3. The chain couples TRBV7-3 to TRBJ2-3; 7 nucleotides line up with TRBD1. J lost 0 bases, V lost 5 bases, and 5 bases had no gene match. Per the germline V gene, CDR1 is SGHTA and CDR2 is FQGTGA. The CDR3 sequence is 15 residues long. The CDR3 sequence: CASSPLGQSTDTQYF. CDR3 in DNA: TGTGCCAGCAGCCCGTTGGGACAGAGCACAGATACGCAGTATTTT. The full variable domain, rest sourced from reference TRBV7-3 and TRBJ2-3, is GAGVSQTPSNKVTEKGKYVELRCDPISGHTALYWYRQSLGQGPEFLIYFQGTGAADDSGLPNDRFFAVRPEGSVSTLKIQRTERGDSAVYLCASSPLGQSTDTQYFGPGTRLTVL.

The J gene is TRBJ2-5, the V gene TRBV2, with D maybe TRBD2 (5 bases). Germline loops: CDR1 SNHLY, CDR2 FYNNEI. The CDR3 loop spans 13 amino acids. The V end was cut by 6 bases, the J end by 2 bases, with 10 bases between. CDR3 sequence reads: CASSQTTQETQYF. CDR3 in DNA: TGTGCCAGCAGCCAGACTACACAAGAGACCCAGTACTTC. The full variable domain, with the rest looked up from reference TRBV2 and TRBJ2-5, is EPEVTQTPSHQVTQMGQEVILRCVPISNHLYFYWYRQILGQKVEFLVSFYNNEISEKSEIFDDQFSVERPDGSNFTLKIRSTKLEDSAMYFCASSQTTQETQYFGPGTRLLVL.

The chain links TRBV11-2 to TRBJ2-7, with 9 bases matching TRBD1. Losses at the gene ends were 3 bases for V and 5 bases for J; bases not matched to a gene: 5. Per germline, CDR1 SGHAT and CDR2 FQNNGV. The CDR3 is 14 residues long. The CDR3 sequence is CASSFTGGRNEQYF. The CDR3, as DNA: TGTGCCAGCAGCTTTACAGGGGGCCGGAACGAGCAGTACTTC. Combining the CDR3 with reference TRBV11-2 and TRBJ2-7 gives the whole variable domain EAGVAQSPRYKIIEKRQSVAFWCNPISGHATLYWYQQILGQGPKLLIQFQNNGVVDDSQLPKDRFSAERLKGVDSTLKIQPAKLEDSAVYLCASSFTGGRNEQYFGPGTRLTVT.

This chain uses TRBV18 with TRBJ2-7, with 13 bases that match TRBD2. Germline V lookup: CDR1 KGHSH, CDR2 LQKENI. This CDR3 is built from 17 residues. V shed 4 bases and J 0 bases; nucleotides not matched to a gene: 6. DNA of the CDR3: TGTGCCAGCTCACTCCGGACTAGCGGGGGATTCTCCTACGAGCAGTACTTC. Translated, it gives CASSLRTSGGFSYEQYF. Variable domain in full (rest from reference TRBV18 and TRBJ2-7): NAGVMQNPRHLVRRRGQEARLRCSPMKGHSHVYWYRQLPEEGLKFMVYLQKENIIDESGMPKERFSAEFPKEGPSILRIQQVVRGDSAAYFCASSLRTSGGFSYEQYFGPGTRLTVT.

The chain recombines TRBV4-3 with TRBJ2-7, with D hard to call. V was shortened by 0 bases and J by 3 bases, with 12 bases between the two germline ends. The germline CDR1 and CDR2 sequences are LGHNA and YSLEER. The CDR3 runs to 15 residues. The chain's CDR3 is CASSQDSWQVYEQYF. The CDR3 region has the DNA TGCGCCAGCAGCCAAGACTCTTGGCAGGTCTACGAGCAGTACTTC.

The chain carries TRBV11-2 and TRBJ1-3; D unresolved. Per the germline V gene, CDR1 is SGHAT and CDR2 is FQNNGV. There are 15 residues in the CDR3. Trimming shortened V by 3 bases and J by 0 bases, and 9 bases separated the two germline ends. In DNA form, the CDR3 reads TGTGCCAGCAGCTTCCCACAGAGCTCTGGAAACACCATATATTTT. Its protein is CASSFPQSSGNTIYF.